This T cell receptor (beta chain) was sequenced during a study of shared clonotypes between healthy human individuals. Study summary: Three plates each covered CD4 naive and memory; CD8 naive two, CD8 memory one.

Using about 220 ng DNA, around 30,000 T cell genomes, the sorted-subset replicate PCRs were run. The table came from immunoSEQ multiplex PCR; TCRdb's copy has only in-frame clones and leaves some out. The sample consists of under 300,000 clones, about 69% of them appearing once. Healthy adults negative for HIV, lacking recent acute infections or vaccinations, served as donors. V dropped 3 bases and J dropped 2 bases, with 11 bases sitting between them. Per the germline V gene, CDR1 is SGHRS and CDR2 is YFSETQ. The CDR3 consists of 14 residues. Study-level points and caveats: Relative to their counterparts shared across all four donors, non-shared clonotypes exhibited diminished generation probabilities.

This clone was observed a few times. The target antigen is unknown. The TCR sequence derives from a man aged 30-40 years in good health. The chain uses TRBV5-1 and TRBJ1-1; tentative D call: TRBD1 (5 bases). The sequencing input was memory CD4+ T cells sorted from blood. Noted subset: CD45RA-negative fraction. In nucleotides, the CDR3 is TGCGCCAGCAGCTCCCGAGGGGCCAACACTGAAGCTTTCTTT. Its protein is CASSSRGANTEAFF.